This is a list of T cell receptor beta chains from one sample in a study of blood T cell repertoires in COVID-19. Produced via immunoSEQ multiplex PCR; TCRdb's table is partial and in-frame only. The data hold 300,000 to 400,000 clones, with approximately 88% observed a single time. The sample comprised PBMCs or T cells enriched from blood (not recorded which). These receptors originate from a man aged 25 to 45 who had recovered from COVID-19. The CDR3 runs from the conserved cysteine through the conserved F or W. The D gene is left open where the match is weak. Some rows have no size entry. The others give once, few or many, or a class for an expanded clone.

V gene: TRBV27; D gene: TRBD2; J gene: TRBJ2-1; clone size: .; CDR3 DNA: TGTGCCAGCACCATAGCGGGGGGTTACAATGAGCAGTTCTTC; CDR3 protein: CASTIAGGYNEQFF
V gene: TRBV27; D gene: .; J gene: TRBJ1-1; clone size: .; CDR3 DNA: TGTGCCAGCAGGGGACACAAGAACACTGAAGCTTTCTTT; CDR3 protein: CASRGHKNTEAFF
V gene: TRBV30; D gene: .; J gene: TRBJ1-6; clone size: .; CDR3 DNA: TGTGCCTGGAAGAACAGGGCCCTAAGCTCCTATAATTCACCCCTCCACTTT; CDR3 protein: CAWKNRALSSYNSPLHF
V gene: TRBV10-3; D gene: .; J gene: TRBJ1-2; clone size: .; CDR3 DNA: TGTGCCATCAGTGAGTCCACAGGCGAAACTAACTATGGCTACACCTTC; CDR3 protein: CAISESTGETNYGYTF
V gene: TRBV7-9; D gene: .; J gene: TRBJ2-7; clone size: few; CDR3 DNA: TGTGCCAGCAGCTTAGCGCTAACAGGCGTCTACGAGCAGTACTTC; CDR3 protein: CASSLALTGVYEQYF
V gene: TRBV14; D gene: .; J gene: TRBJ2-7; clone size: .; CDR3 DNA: TGTGCCAGCAGCCCGAGTAGCTCCTACGAGCAGTACTTC; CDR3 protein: CASSPSSSYEQYF
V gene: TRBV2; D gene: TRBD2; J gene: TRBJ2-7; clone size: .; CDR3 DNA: TGTGCCAGCAACGGGGGGTACGAGCAGTACTTC; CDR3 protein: CASNGGYEQYF
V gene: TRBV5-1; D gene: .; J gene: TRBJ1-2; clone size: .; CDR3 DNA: TGCGCCAGCAGCTTACAGGGCCAGGAAAACTATGGCTACACCTTC; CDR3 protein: CASSLQGQENYGYTF
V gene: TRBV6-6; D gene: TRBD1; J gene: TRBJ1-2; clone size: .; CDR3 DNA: TGTGCCAGCAGACGGACAGGGGTGGGCTACACCTTC; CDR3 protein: CASRRTGVGYTF
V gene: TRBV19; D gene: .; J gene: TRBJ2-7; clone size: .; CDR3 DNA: TGTGCCAGTAGTACAACATCCTGGACAGAAGCCTCCTACGAGCAGTACTTC; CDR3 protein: CASSTTSWTEASYEQYF